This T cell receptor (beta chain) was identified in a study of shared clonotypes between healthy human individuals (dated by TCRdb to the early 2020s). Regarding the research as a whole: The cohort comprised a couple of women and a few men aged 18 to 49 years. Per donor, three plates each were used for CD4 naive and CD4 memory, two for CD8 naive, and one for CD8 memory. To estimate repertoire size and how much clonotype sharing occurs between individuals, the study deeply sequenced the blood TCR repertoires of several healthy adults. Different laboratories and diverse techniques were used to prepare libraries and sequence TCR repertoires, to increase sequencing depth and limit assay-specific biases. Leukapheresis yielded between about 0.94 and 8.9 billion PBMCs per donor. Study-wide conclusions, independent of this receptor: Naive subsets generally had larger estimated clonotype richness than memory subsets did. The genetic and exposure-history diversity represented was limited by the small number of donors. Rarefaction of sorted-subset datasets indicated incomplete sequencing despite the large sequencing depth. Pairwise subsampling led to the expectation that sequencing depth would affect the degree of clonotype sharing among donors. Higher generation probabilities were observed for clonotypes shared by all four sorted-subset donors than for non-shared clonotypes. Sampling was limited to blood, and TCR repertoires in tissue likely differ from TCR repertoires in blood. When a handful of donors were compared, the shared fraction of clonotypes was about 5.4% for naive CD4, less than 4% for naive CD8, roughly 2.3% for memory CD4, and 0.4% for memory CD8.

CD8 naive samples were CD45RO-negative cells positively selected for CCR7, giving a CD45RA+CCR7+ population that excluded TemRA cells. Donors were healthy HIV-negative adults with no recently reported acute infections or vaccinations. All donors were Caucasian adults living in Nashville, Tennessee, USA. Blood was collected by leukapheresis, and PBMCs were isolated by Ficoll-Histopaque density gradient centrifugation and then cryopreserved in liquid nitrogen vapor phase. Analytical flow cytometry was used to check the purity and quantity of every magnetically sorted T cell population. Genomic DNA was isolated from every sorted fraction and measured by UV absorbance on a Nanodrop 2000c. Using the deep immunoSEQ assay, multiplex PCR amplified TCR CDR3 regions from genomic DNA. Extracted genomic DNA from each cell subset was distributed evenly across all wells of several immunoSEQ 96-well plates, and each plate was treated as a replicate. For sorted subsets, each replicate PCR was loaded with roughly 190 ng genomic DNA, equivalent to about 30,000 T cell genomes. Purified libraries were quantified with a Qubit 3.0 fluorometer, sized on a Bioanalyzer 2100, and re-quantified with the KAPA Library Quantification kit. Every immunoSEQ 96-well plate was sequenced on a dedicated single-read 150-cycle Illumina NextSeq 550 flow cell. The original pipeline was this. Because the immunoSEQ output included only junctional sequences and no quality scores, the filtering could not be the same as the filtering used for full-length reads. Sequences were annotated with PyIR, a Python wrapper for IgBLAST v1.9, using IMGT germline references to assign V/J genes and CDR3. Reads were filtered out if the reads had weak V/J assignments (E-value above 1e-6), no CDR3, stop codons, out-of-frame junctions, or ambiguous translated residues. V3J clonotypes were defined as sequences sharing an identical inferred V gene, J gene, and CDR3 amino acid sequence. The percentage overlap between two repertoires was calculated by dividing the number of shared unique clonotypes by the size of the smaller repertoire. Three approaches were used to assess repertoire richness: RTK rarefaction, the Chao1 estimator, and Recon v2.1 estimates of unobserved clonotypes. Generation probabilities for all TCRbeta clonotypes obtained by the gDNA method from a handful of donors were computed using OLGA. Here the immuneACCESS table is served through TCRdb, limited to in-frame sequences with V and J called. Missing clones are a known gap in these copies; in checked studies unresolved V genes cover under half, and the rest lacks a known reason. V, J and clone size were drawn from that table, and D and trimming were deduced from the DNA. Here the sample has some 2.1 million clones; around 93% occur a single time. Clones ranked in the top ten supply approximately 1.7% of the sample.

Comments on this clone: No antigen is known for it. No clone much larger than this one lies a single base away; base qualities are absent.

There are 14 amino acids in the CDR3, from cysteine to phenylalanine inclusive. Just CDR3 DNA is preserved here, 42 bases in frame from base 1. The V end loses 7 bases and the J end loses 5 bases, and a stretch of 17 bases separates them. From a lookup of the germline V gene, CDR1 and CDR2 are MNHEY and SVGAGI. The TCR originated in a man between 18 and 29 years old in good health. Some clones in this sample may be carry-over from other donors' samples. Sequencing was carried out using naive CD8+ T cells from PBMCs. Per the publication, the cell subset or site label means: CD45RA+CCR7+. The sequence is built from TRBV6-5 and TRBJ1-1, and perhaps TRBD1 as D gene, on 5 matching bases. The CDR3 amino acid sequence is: CASNPFRAPTEAFF. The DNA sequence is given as TGTGCCAGCAACCCCTTCAGGGCGCCGACTGAAGCTTTCTTT.